This T cell receptor beta chain was retrieved from a study of T cells in localized non-small cell lung cancer (TCRdb year 2020). Looking at the study overall: T cell repertoires of more than 200 early-stage NSCLC patients were analyzed, with tumors being compared against uninvolved tumor-adjacent lungs. NSCLC patients had a mean age of roughly 66 years, and more than 120 were male and 85 to 110 female. All 236 NSCLC patients in the cohort were treatment-naive and had localized lung tumors that were resected.

The immunoSEQ Assay was used to sequence TCR beta CDR3 regions from DNA. The source study handled its data this way. To compute T cell density, TCR beta template counts were normalized to usable DNA, which was estimated by amplifying housekeeping genes. Richness was estimated using the preseqR package, with extrapolation to 400,000 templates for PBMC samples and to 120,000 templates for tissue samples. Clonality was taken to be one minus Pielou's evenness. Tissue-enriched TCRs were identified by differential abundance testing using productive amino-acid clonotypes, minimum total count 5 and alpha 0.1. Repertoire overlap between compartments was quantified with the Jaccard Index and Morisita Overlap Index. TCR beta CDR3s were clustered by GLIPH together with public tetramer-defined viral CDR3s, and at least three viral sequences plus V-gene enrichment were required for viral motifs. TCRdb re-hosts the immuneACCESS table, in-frame sequences only. Its copies lack some clones; in the studies checked, an unresolved V gene accounts for under half of them, and the cause for the rest is not known. The V and J calls and the clone size are those of that table, but D and trimming were determined from the DNA. The sample includes more than 10,000 clones, with about 86% observed a single time. The ten biggest clones cover 50% to 75% of the sample.

Measured from the cysteine to the phenylalanine, the CDR3 is 13 residues long. Here the CDR3 DNA is all that survives: 39 bases in frame from base 1. The V and J ends are trimmed by 6 bases and 7 bases, leaving 12 bases between them. Looking up the germline V gene yields CDR1 SNHLY and CDR2 FYNNEI. Broad study findings and their caveats: The highest T cell clonality was observed in uninvolved tumor-adjacent lung, where clonality exceeded that of tumor, suggesting that antigenic responses were more focused in uninvolved tumor-adjacent lung. Because multi-region tumor sequencing was not done, intratumor heterogeneity could not be ruled out. Because the study design was exploratory, TCR variables were selected using unadjusted p-values without false-discovery rate correction. Longer overall survival was associated with higher T cell density in blood, whereas shorter survival was associated with higher clonality in adjacent lung. Of the top 100 tumor clones, a median of roughly 60 were detected in paired uninvolved adjacent lung; about 28 were also among that lung's top 100.

This clone has a single count. No antigen is known for it. It has no much larger one-base neighbor in the sample; base qualities were not kept. At diagnosis, peripheral blood, uninvolved tumor-adjacent lung and tumor were collected and were preserved as a mix of fresh-frozen and FFPE material. For TCR repertoire profiling, blood samples were analyzed as peripheral blood mononuclear cells. This sequence was found in a male donor aged 60 or over with stage III lung adenocarcinoma. The sequences come from peripheral blood, collected before any cancer treatment. The chain links TRBV2 with TRBJ1-4, with TRBD1 tentatively as D gene (6 bases match). The sequenced DNA is TGTGCCAGCAGCAGGGGTTTTGGTGAAAAACTGTTTTTT. Its translation is CASSRGFGEKLFF.